This T cell receptor (beta chain) was obtained from a study of blood T cell repertoires in COVID-19. At the level of the study: Spain, Italy and the United States supplied samples that represented acute and convalescent COVID-19. Sample material is recorded as cDNA or gDNA derived from T cells, B-cell-depleted T cells, or PBMCs.

In the authors' methods: Nucleated cell number was recorded as an estimate derived from reference gene primer amplification. Profiled with immunoSEQ multiplex PCR; TCRdb holds only in-frame clones, not every one. That table supplies the V and J calls and clone size; D and trimming were determined from the DNA. Found here are tens of thousands of clones, 82% of them singletons; the top ten hold around 4.1%. CDR3 length: 14 residues. The germline V gene encodes CDR1 LNHDA and CDR2 SQIVND (reference sequence). The J segment lost 8 bases and the V segment lost 5 bases, leaving 9 bases of the junction unmatched.

The material sequenced was peripheral blood. J is TRBJ1-2 and V is TRBV19; 9 positions match TRBD1. The clonotype comes from a woman aged 55-69 years with acute or convalescent COVID-19. CDR3 in amino acids: CASSPGQGGRGYTF. CDR3 sequence (DNA): TGTGCCAGTAGTCCGGGACAGGGAGGTCGGGGCTACACCTTC.